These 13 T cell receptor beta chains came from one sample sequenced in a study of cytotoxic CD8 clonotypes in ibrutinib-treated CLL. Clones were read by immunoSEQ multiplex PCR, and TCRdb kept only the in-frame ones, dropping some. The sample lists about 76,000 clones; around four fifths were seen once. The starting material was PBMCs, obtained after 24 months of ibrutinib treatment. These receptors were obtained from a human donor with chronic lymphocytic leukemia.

The CDR3 region is CASSTSLAGGYQETQYF. The CDR3 coding sequence is TGTGCCAGCAGCACCAGTCTAGCGGGAGGGTACCAAGAGACCCAGTACTTC. This sequence joins TRBV9 and TRBJ2-5; TRBD2 matches at 12 bases. From germline, CDR1 is SGDLS and CDR2 YYNGEE. The V segment lost 4 bases and the J segment 0 bases; nucleotides outside the gene matches: 7. This CDR3 is 17 amino acids long.

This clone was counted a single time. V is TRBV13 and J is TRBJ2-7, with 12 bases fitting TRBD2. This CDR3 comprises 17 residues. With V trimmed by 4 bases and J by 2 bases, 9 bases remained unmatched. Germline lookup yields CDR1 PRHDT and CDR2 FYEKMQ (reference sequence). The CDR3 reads CASSSPGLAGPPYEQYF. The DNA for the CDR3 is TGTGCCAGCAGCTCGCCGGGACTAGCGGGCCCTCCCTACGAGCAGTACTTC.

The CDR3 region has the DNA TGTGCCAGCAGTGAACGACTCCCTACCTACAATGAGCAGTTCTTC. Protein: CASSERLPTYNEQFF. V is TRBV2 and J is TRBJ2-1; D is undetermined. The V gene's germline CDR1 is SNHLY and CDR2 FYNNEI. This CDR3 comprises 15 residues. V dropped 2 bases and J dropped 2 bases, with 10 bases sitting between them.

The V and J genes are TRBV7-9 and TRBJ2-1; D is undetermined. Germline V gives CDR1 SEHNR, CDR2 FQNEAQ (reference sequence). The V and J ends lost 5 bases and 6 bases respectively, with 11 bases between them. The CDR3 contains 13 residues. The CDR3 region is CASSLQTLNEQFF. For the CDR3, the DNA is TGTGCCAGCAGCCTACAAACCCTCAATGAGCAGTTCTTC.

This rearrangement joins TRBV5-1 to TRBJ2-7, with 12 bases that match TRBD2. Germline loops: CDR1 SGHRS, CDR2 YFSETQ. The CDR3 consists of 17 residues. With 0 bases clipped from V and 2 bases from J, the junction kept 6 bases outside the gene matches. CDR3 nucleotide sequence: TGCGCCAGCAGCTTGGAGTCTAGCGGGAGGGCCACCTACGAGCAGTACTTC. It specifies CASSLESSGRATYEQYF.

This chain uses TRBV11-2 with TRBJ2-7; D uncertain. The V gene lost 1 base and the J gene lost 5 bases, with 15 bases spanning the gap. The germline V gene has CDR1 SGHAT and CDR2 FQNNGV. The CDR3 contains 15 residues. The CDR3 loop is CASSLGGNTGHEQYF. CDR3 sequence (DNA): TGTGCCAGCAGCTTAGGGGGAAATACCGGTCACGAGCAGTACTTC. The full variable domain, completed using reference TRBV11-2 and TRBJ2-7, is EAGVAQSPRYKIIEKRQSVAFWCNPISGHATLYWYQQILGQGPKLLIQFQNNGVVDDSQLPKDRFSAERLKGVDSTLKIQPAKLEDSAVYLCASSLGGNTGHEQYFGPGTRLTVT.

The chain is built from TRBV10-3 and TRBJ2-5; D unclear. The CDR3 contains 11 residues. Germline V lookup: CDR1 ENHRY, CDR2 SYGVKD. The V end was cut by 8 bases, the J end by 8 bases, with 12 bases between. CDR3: CAIGLAETQYF. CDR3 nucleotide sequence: TGTGCCATCGGGTTAGCTGAAACCCAGTACTTC.

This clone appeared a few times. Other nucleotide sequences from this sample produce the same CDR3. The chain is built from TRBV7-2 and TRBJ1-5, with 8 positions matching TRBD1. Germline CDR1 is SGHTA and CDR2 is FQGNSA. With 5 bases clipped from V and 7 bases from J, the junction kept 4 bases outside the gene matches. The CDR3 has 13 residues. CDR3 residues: CASSPDRGQPQHF. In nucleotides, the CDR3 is TGTGCCAGCAGCCCAGACAGGGGCCAGCCCCAGCATTTT. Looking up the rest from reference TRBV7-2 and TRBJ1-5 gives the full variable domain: GAGVSQSPSNKVTEKGKDVELRCDPISGHTALYWYRQSLGQGLEFLIYFQGNSAPDKSGLPSDRFSAERTGGSVSTLTIQRTQQEDSAVYLCASSPDRGQPQHFGDGTRLSIL.

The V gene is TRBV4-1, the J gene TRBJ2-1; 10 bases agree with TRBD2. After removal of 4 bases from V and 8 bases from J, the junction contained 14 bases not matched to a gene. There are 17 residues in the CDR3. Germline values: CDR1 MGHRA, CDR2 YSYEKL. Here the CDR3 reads CASSRIVGLAGVHEQFF. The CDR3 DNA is TGCGCCAGCAGCCGAATAGTGGGGCTAGCGGGAGTTCATGAGCAGTTCTTC.

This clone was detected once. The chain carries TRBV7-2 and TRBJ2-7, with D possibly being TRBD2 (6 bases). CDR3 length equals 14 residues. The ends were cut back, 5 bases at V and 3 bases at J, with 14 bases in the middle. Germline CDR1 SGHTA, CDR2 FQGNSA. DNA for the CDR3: TGTGCCAGCAGCGAAACTAGCTTCTACTACGAGCAGTACTTC. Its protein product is CASSETSFYYEQYF.

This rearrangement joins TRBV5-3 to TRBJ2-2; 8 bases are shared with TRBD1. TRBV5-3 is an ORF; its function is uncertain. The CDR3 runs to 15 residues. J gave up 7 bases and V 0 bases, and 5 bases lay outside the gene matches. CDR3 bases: TGTGCCAGAAGCTTGGGCAGGGGGCATCACGGGGAGCTGTTTTTT. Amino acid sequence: CARSLGRGHHGELFF.

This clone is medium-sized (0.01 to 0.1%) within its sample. CDR3 DNA: TGTGCCAGCAGCCGACGGGACAGGGGAGGCGAGCAGTACTTC. Protein sequence: CASSRRDRGGEQYF. This chain joins TRBV14 and TRBJ2-7, with 10 bases matching TRBD1. V was pared by 4 bases and J by 6 bases, with 6 bases of the junction left unmatched. The V gene's germline CDR1 is SGHDN and CDR2 FVKESK. This CDR3 spans 14 amino acids.

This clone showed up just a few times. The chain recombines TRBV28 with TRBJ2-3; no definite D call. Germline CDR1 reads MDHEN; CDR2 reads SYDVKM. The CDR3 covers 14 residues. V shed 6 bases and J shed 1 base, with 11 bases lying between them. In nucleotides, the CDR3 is TGTGCCAGCAGCTTAAATAGTGGCACAGATACGCAGTATTTT. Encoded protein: CASSLNSGTDTQYF.